Sequencing of this T cell receptor (beta chain) was carried out in a study of tumor and adjacent non-tumor tissue in lung cancer. Across the study: Each sample yielded approximately 4.2 million productive TCRbeta reads on average.

A modified ARM-PCR protocol with three rounds of nested PCR amplified TCRbeta. TCRdb ran MiXCR on the multiplex PCR reads and lists one entry per CDR3 protein. Among 90,000 to 110,000 distinct CDR3 sequences listed, roughly 80% were seen once. The template was RNA from unsorted bulk tissue. Germline CDR1 and CDR2: SQVTM and ANQGSEA. The CDR3 sequence is 13 residues long. This chain uses TRBV29-1 with TRBJ1-1; 7 bases are a match to TRBD1. This TCR was recovered from a woman in her sixties or seventies with non-small cell lung cancer. Sequenced sample: lung tumor tissue. In DNA, the CDR3 is TGCAACGCCATGGGACAGACGAATACTGAAGCTTTCTTT. Translation: CNAMGQTNTEAFF. Together with reference TRBV29-1 and TRBJ1-1, the CDR3 gives the full variable domain: SAVISQKPSRDICQRGTSLTIQCQVDSQVTMMFWYRQQPGQSLTLIATANQGSEATYESGFVIDKFPISRPNLTFSTLTVSNMSPEDSSIYLCNAMGQTNTEAFFGQGTRLTVV.